Presented here are 21 T cell receptor beta chains from one specimen sequenced in a study of blood T cell repertoires in COVID-19. Clones were sequenced by immunoSEQ multiplex PCR, and TCRdb holds only the in-frame ones, with some missing. The sample includes 100,000 to 150,000 clones, approximately 88% of them seen just once. Sequenced material: peripheral blood. These receptor sequences come from a woman aged 25-40 years who had recovered from COVID-19.

The chain is built from TRBV3-1 (or the pseudogene TRBV3-2) and TRBJ2-3, with TRBD2 matching 9 bases. Germline V gene data show CDR1 as LGHDT and CDR2 as YNNKEL (reference sequence). This CDR3 contains 16 residues. Trimming cost V 1 base and J 2 bases; bases outside gene matches: 4. The CDR3 bases are TGTGCCAGCAGCCAAGGACTAGCGGTTAACACAGATACGCAGTATTTT. Translated, it gives CASSQGLAVNTDTQYF.

Concerning this clone: One end of the junction does not line up with germline, which may come from a read error. The V call is TRBV7-7, the J call TRBJ2-2, with 8 bases lining up with TRBD2. The CDR3 contains 14 residues. Germline CDR1 and CDR2: SSHAT and FNYEAQ (reference sequence). For the CDR3, the DNA is TGTGCTAGCAGCTTAAGCGGGGGCGCCGGGGAGCTGTTTTTT. Residues: CASSLSGGAGELFF.

The V and J genes are TRBV25-1 and TRBJ2-5; D might be TRBD1 (6 bases). The CDR3 totals 15 residues. V was shortened by 2 bases and J by 2 bases, with 12 bases between the two germline ends. Germline CDR1 reads MGHDK; CDR2 reads SYGVNS. The CDR3 nucleotides are TGTGCCAGCAGTGAAGACTACAGGGTACAAGAGACCCAGTACTTC. It codes for CASSEDYRVQETQYF.

Only a few counts were recorded for this clone. The chain links TRBV28 to TRBJ1-2; D might be TRBD1 (5 bases). Germline loops: CDR1 MDHEN, CDR2 SYDVKM. Trimming cost V 2 bases and J 8 bases, with 15 bases left between them. CDR3 size: 14 residues. In DNA form, the CDR3 reads TGTGCCAGCAGTTTAGGGGCCCAGGGTGGGGGCTACACCTTC. Its translation is CASSLGAQGGGYTF.

This rearrangement joins TRBV2 to TRBJ2-5, with 8 bases identical to TRBD2. Trimming took 4 bases from V and 5 from J; bases not matched to a gene: 9. Germline V gives CDR1 SNHLY, CDR2 FYNNEI. The CDR3 sequence is 15 residues long. The DNA of the CDR3 is TGTGCCAGCAGTGGGGGACTAGTCATCGAGGAGACCCAGTACTTC. The encoded protein is CASSGGLVIEETQYF. The whole variable domain, remainder taken from reference TRBV2 and TRBJ2-5, is EPEVTQTPSHQVTQMGQEVILRCVPISNHLYFYWYRQILGQKVEFLVSFYNNEISEKSEIFDDQFSVERPDGSNFTLKIRSTKLEDSAMYFCASSGGLVIEETQYFGPGTRLLVL.

The chain recombines TRBV1 with TRBJ2-3; TRBD2, the D gene given by the table, was not confirmed from the DNA. TRBV1 is a pseudogene segment. This CDR3 is 20 amino acids long. The CDR3 nucleotides are TGCACCAGCAGCCGAATAAGGACTAGCGGGAGGAGAGAGCTCTCAGATACGCAGTATTTT. This gives the protein CTSSRIRTSGRRELSDTQYF.

J is TRBJ1-1 and V is TRBV11-2; possible D gene TRBD1, 5 bases. V lost 5 bases and J lost 5, with 18 bases in between. This CDR3 spans 15 amino acids. Germline V lookup: CDR1 SGHAT, CDR2 FQNNGV. CDR3 in amino acids: CASSPSGPGRTEAFF. DNA of the CDR3: TGTGCCAGCAGCCCGAGCGGGCCAGGGAGGACTGAAGCTTTCTTT. The whole variable domain, filled in from reference TRBV11-2 and TRBJ1-1, reads EAGVAQSPRYKIIEKRQSVAFWCNPISGHATLYWYQQILGQGPKLLIQFQNNGVVDDSQLPKDRFSAERLKGVDSTLKIQPAKLEDSAVYLCASSPSGPGRTEAFFGQGTRLTVV.

V is TRBV27 and J is TRBJ2-7; maybe TRBD1 (5 bases). The CDR3 is made up of 13 amino acids. Germline lookup yields CDR1 MNHEY and CDR2 SMNVEV (reference sequence). The V end lost 6 bases, the J end lost 5 bases, and 14 bases lay between the germline ends. CDR3 amino acids: CASSNQGINEQYF. For the CDR3, the DNA is TGTGCCAGCAGCAACCAGGGTATCAACGAGCAGTACTTC.

V is TRBV9 and J is TRBJ1-2; 8 bases match TRBD1. The CDR3 loop spans 15 amino acids. Germline V gene data show CDR1 as SGDLS and CDR2 as YYNGEE. The V and J ends lost 0 bases and 7 bases, in that order; junction bases with no gene match: 8. The CDR3 DNA reads TGTGCCAGCAGCGTAGACCAGGGGGCGCTTCTTGGCTACACCTTC. It yields the protein CASSVDQGALLGYTF.

A single count supports this clone. The V and J genes are TRBV7-9 and TRBJ1-2; TRBD1 is a possible D gene (6 bases). V lost 1 base and J 4 bases, leaving 16 bases between the germline ends. This CDR3 spans 16 amino acids. The germline V gene has CDR1 SEHNR and CDR2 FQNEAQ (reference sequence). In DNA form, the CDR3 reads TGTGCCAGCAGCTTAGAAGTAGCCAGGGGAAGCTATGGCTACACCTTC. Amino acid sequence: CASSLEVARGSYGYTF.

The chain carries TRBV12-3 or TRBV12-4 and TRBJ1-1; 7 bases align to TRBD1. The CDR3 is 13 amino acids. J lost 6 bases, V lost 4 bases, and 5 bases had no gene match. The CDR3 DNA follows: TGTGCCAGCAGTTACAGGGGAACGGCTGAAGCTTTCTTT. It translates to CASSYRGTAEAFF.

The chain employs TRBV27 and TRBJ2-6, with TRBD1 matching 9 bases. V trimming: 5 bases; J trimming: 0 bases; junction bases outside the gene matches: 8. The germline gives CDR1 MNHEY, CDR2 SMNVEV (reference sequence). The CDR3 consists of 18 residues. The CDR3 DNA is TGTGCCAGCAGTCCCCGGACAGGGGCCCCCTCTGGGGCCAACGTCCTGACTTTC. Protein sequence: CASSPRTGAPSGANVLTF. Combining the CDR3 with reference TRBV27 and TRBJ2-6 gives the whole variable domain EAQVTQNPRYLITVTGKKLTVTCSQNMNHEYMSWYRQDPGLGLRQIYYSMNVEVTDKGDVPEGYKVSRKEKRNFPLILESPSPNQTSLYFCASSPRTGAPSGANVLTFGAGSRLTVL.

This clone was counted a single time. This chain links TRBV18 with TRBJ1-5; D remains ambiguous. Germline V gene sequence: CDR1 KGHSH, CDR2 LQKENI. Deletions cut 0 bases from V and 1 base from J, with 10 bases between. The CDR3 is 16 amino acids. This chain's CDR3 is CASSPPSVGSNQPQHF. CDR3 DNA sequence: TGTGCCAGCTCACCACCGAGTGTCGGGAGCAATCAGCCCCAGCATTTT. The complete variable domain, with remaining parts taken from reference TRBV18 and TRBJ1-5, reads NAGVMQNPRHLVRRRGQEARLRCSPMKGHSHVYWYRQLPEEGLKFMVYLQKENIIDESGMPKERFSAEFPKEGPSILRIQQVVRGDSAAYFCASSPPSVGSNQPQHFGDGTRLSIL.

The rearrangement joins TRBV11-2 to TRBJ2-7, with 7 bases matching TRBD2. CDR3 length: 13 residues. The V segment lost 5 bases and the J segment 2 bases; nucleotides outside the gene matches: 3. Germline V gene sequence: CDR1 SGHAT, CDR2 FQNNGV. The CDR3 DNA reads TGTGCCAGCAGCCTCGGACTAGCCTACGAGCAGTACTTC. Translation gives CASSLGLAYEQYF.

The rearrangement links TRBV4-1 to TRBJ1-4, with TRBD1 matching over 7 bases. The CDR3 totals 17 residues. V was pared by 0 bases and J by 0 bases, with 4 bases of the junction left unmatched. The germline gives CDR1 MGHRA, CDR2 YSYEKL. The DNA for the CDR3 is TGCGCCAGCAGCCAAGATCGACAGGGTGCAACTAATGAAAAACTGTTTTTT. This codes for CASSQDRQGATNEKLFF.

The chain uses TRBV29-1 and TRBJ1-1, with unresolved D. This CDR3 region has 13 residues. Trimming shortened V by 4 bases and J by 0 bases, and 9 bases separated the two germline ends. The germline V gene has CDR1 SQVTM and CDR2 ANQGSEA. CDR3 sequence (DNA): TGCAGCGTTGTGGCCAGAATGAACACTGAAGCTTTCTTT. This sequence encodes CSVVARMNTEAFF.

The genes are TRBV30 and TRBJ2-1, with 11 bases aligning to TRBD2. The V and J ends lost 3 bases and 9 bases, in that order; junction bases with no gene match: 7. Germline CDR1 GTSNPN, CDR2 SVGIG (reference sequence). This CDR3 has 14 amino acids. This chain's CDR3 is CAWRTSGVPREQFF. The CDR3 bases are TGTGCCTGGAGGACTAGCGGGGTTCCGCGTGAGCAGTTCTTC.

The rearrangement uses TRBV6-4 and TRBJ1-1; 8 positions agree with TRBD1. CDR3 length: 15 amino acids. CDR1 is MRHNA and CDR2 is SNTAGT in the germline V gene. The V gene end was trimmed by 0 bases and the J gene end by 5 bases; junction bases not matched to a gene: 5. DNA for the CDR3: TGTGCCAGCAGTGACTCGCCAGGGGGCGCGACTGAAGCTTTCTTT. Translated: CASSDSPGGATEAFF.

J is TRBJ2-5 and V is TRBV19; D might be TRBD2 (6 bases). This CDR3 contains 14 residues. V was cut by 7 bases and J by 2 bases, with 14 bases left in between. From germline, CDR1 is LNHDA and CDR2 SQIVND (reference sequence). The CDR3 reads CASNRGRLQETQYF. The DNA of the CDR3 is TGTGCCAGTAACCGGGGGAGGCTACAAGAGACCCAGTACTTC.

The CDR3 sequence is CASSWTAGTSGTQFF. The CDR3 DNA is TGCGCCAGCAGCTGGACTGCCGGGACTAGCGGGACGCAGTTCTTC. The chain links TRBV5-1 to TRBJ2-1, with TRBD2 matching over 13 bases. The CDR3 has 15 amino acids. J lost 12 bases, V lost 3 bases, and 9 bases had no gene match. Looked up from germline, CDR1 is SGHRS and CDR2 is YFSETQ. Variable domain in full (rest from reference TRBV5-1 and TRBJ2-1): KAGVTQTPRYLIKTRGQQVTLSCSPISGHRSVSWYQQTPGQGLQFLFEYFSETQRNKGNFPGRFSGRQFSNSRSEMNVSTLELGDSALYLCASSWTAGTSGTQFFGPGTRLTVL.

The chain couples TRBV14 to TRBJ1-4; the D is unclear. CDR1 and CDR2 (germline): SGHDN, FVKESK. V lost 5 bases and J lost 4, with 5 bases in between. CDR3 size: 12 residues. CDR3 protein: CASSLYNEKLFF. The CDR3 nucleotides are TGTGCCAGCAGCTTATATAATGAAAAACTGTTTTTT.